This TCR beta chain was sequenced in a study of cytomegalovirus exposure and HLA in healthy donors. Study-wide results and caveats: For cytomegalovirus status, the classifier reportedly gave diagnoses with high specificity and sensitivity. In vitro, three CMV-associated chains proved specific for CMV antigens.

TCRdb's table, derived via immunoSEQ multiplex PCR, lists solely in-frame clones and lacks some. The table has about 49,000 clones, around 91% seen once. Notes on this clone: Antigen unknown.

The CDR3 extends over 16 amino acids. The germline gives CDR1 MGHRA, CDR2 YSYEKL. Trimming took 3 bases from V and 1 from J, leaving 10 bases between them. The rearrangement links TRBV4-1 to TRBJ2-6; D gene unclear. The receptor comes from a man between 18 and 35 years old in good health and CMV-seronegative. The sequenced material came from PBMCs. CDR3 protein: CASSQERSSGANVLTF. The CDR3 bases are TGCGCCAGCAGCCAGGAAAGGAGTTCTGGGGCCAACGTCCTGACTTTC.